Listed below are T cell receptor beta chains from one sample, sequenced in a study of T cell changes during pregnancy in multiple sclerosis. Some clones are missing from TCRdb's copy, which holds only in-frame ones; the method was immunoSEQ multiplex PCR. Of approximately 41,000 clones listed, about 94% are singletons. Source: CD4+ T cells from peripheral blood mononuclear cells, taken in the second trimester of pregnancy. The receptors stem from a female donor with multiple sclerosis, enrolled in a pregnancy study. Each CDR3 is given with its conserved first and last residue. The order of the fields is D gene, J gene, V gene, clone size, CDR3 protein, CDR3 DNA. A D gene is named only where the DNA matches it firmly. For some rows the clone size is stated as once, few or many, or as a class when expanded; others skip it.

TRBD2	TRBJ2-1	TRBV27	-	CASGTSGRINEQFF	TGTGCCAGCGGGACTAGCGGGAGAATCAATGAGCAGTTCTTC
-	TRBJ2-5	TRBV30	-	CAWSVRWETQYF	TGTGCCTGGAGTGTACGGTGGGAGACCCAGTACTTC
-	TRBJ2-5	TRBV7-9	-	CASSPRRVGETQYF	TGTGCCAGCAGCCCCCGCAGGGTCGGGGAGACCCAGTACTTC
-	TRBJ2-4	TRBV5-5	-	CASSPASENIQYF	TGTGCCAGCAGCCCGGCTAGCGAGAACATTCAGTACTTC
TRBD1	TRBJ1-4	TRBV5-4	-	CASSLRTGQLNEKLFF	TGTGCCAGCAGCTTGAGGACAGGGCAACTCAATGAAAAACTGTTTTTT
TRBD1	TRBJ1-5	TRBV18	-	CASSLYGTDFSNQPQHF	TGTGCCAGCTCACTATACGGGACAGATTTTAGCAATCAGCCCCAGCATTTT
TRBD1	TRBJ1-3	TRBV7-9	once	CASSISDRDSGNTIYF	TGTGCCAGCAGCATCTCCGACAGGGACTCTGGAAACACCATATATTTT
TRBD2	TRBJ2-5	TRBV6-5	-	CASSYRLAGDETQYF	TGTGCCAGCAGTTACCGACTAGCGGGAGATGAGACCCAGTACTTC
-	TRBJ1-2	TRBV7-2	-	CASSLLGRGAAPYGYTF	TGTGCCAGCAGCTTATTAGGGCGGGGGGCGGCCCCCTATGGCTACACCTTC
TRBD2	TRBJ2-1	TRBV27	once	CASSVRLAGGINEQFF	TGTGCCAGCAGTGTAAGACTAGCGGGAGGGATCAATGAGCAGTTCTTC
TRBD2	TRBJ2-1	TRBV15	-	CATSKGLAGVPAHNEQFF	TGTGCCACCAGCAAAGGACTAGCGGGAGTCCCAGCTCACAATGAGCAGTTCTTC
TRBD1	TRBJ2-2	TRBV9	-	CASSVEDRGRLTGELFF	TGTGCCAGCAGCGTAGAGGACAGGGGGAGGCTCACCGGGGAGCTGTTTTTT
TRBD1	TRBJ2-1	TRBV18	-	CASSPIRQGRGSYNEQFF	TGTGCCAGCTCACCGATTAGACAGGGTAGAGGCTCCTACAATGAGCAGTTCTTC
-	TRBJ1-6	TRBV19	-	CASSMGRGSSPLHF	TGTGCCAGTAGTATGGGGAGAGGGAGTTCACCCCTCCACTTT
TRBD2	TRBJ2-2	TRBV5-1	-	CASSPRTSGSIGELFF	TGCGCCAGCAGCCCCCGGACTAGCGGGAGCATCGGGGAGCTGTTTTTT
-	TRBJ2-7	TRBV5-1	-	CASSSSGQFLYEQYF	TGCGCCAGCAGCTCCTCCGGACAGTTCCTCTACGAGCAGTACTTC
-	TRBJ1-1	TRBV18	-	CASSPPSARGTEAFF	TGTGCCAGCTCACCACCCTCGGCGAGGGGGACTGAAGCTTTCTTT
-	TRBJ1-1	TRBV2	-	CASSRQNTEAFF	TGTGCCAGCAGTCGACAGAACACTGAAGCTTTCTTT
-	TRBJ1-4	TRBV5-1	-	CASSLTAGSEKLFF	TGCGCCAGCAGCTTGACGGCGGGTAGTGAAAAACTGTTTTTT
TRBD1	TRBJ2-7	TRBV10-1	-	CASSEPSGFWDRVADEQYF	TGCGCCAGCAGTGAGCCGTCGGGGTTTTGGGACAGGGTCGCTGACGAGCAGTACTTC
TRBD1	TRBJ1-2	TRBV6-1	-	CATSGGAGGYTF	TGTGCCACCTCAGGGGGCGCAGGTGGCTACACCTTC
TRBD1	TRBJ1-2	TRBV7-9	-	CASSSAGTGRGYTF	TGTGCCAGCAGCTCAGCCGGGACAGGTAGAGGCTACACCTTC
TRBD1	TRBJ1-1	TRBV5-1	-	CASSSGQVNTEAFF	TGCGCCAGCAGCTCCGGACAGGTGAACACTGAAGCTTTCTTT
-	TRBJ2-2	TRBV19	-	CASSIVAPRSTGELFF	TGTGCCAGTAGTATAGTAGCCCCCCGAAGCACCGGGGAGCTGTTTTTT
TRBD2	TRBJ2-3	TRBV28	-	CASGSSGSLTDTQYF	TGTGCCAGCGGATCTAGCGGGAGTTTAACAGATACGCAGTATTTT
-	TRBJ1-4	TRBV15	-	CATSPGAGGRTNEKLFF	TGTGCCACCAGCCCGGGGGCGGGAGGGCGTACTAATGAAAAACTGTTTTTT
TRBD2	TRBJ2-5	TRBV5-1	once	CASSQARSGSLETQYF	TGCGCCAGCAGCCAAGCGCGTAGCGGGAGTCTGGAGACCCAGTACTTC
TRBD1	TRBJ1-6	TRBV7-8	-	CASSLRTGVQNSPLHF	TGTGCCAGCAGCTTAAGGACAGGGGTGCAAAATTCACCCCTCCACTTT
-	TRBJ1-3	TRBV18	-	CASSTDSSGNTIYF	TGTGCCAGCTCAACCGACAGCTCTGGAAACACCATATATTTT
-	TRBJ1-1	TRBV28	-	CASRRGGATEAFF	TGTGCCAGCAGACGAGGGGGGGCCACTGAAGCTTTCTTT
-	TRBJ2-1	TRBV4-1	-	CASSEEGGRSYNEQFF	TGCGCCAGCAGCGAGGAAGGGGGAAGGTCCTACAATGAGCAGTTCTTC
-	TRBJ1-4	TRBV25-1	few	CASSDRNEKLFF	TGTGCCAGCAGTGACAGGAATGAAAAACTGTTTTTT
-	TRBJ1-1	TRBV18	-	CASSRPDKNTEAFF	TGTGCCAGCTCACGCCCGGACAAGAACACTGAAGCTTTCTTT
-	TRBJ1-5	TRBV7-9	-	CASSLWEVDGASSNQPQHF	TGTGCCAGCAGCTTATGGGAGGTGGACGGGGCCTCTAGCAATCAGCCCCAGCATTTT
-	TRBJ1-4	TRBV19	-	CASSPSGTEKLFF	TGTGCCAGTAGTCCGTCCGGGACAGAAAAACTGTTTTTT
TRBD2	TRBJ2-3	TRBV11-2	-	CASSLSPTSGRVTDTQYF	TGTGCCAGCAGCCTCTCTCCGACTAGCGGGAGAGTCACAGATACGCAGTATTTT
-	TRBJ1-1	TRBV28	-	CASSSTVNTEAFF	TGTGCCAGCAGTTCGACAGTGAACACTGAAGCTTTCTTT